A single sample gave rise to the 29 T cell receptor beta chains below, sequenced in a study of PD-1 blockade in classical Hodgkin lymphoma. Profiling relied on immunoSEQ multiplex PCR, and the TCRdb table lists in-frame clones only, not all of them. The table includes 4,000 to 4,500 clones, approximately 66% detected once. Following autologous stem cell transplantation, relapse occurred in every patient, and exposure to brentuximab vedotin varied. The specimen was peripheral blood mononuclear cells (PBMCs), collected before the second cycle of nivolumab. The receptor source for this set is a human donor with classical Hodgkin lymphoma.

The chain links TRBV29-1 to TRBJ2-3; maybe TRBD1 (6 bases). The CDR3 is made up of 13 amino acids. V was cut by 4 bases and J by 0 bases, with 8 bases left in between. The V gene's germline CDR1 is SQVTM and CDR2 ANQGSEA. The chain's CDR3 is CSVGQGSTDTQYF. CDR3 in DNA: TGCAGCGTTGGGCAGGGGAGCACAGATACGCAGTATTTT.

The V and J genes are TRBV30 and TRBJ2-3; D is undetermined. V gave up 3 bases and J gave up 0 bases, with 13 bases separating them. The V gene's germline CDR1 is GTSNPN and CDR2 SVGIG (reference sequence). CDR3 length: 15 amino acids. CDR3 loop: CAWRPPQTSTDTQYF. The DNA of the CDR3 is TGTGCCTGGAGGCCCCCGCAAACTAGCACAGATACGCAGTATTTT.

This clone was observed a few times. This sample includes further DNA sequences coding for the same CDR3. The CDR3 sequence is CAWGWGGQPQHF. Written as DNA, the CDR3 is TGTGCCTGGGGGTGGGGGGGTCAGCCCCAGCATTTT. This rearrangement joins TRBV30 to TRBJ1-5; TRBD1 is a possible D gene (5 bases). With 5 bases removed from V and 6 bases from J, the gap between germline ends came to 11 bases. The CDR3 length is 12 residues. Germline values: CDR1 GTSNPN, CDR2 SVGIG (reference sequence).

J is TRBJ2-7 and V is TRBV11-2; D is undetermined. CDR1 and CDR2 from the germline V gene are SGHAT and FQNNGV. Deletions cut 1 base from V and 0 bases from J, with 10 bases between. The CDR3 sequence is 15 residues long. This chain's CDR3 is CASSLAVGFSYEQYF. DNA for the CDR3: TGTGCCAGCAGCTTAGCAGTGGGGTTCTCCTACGAGCAGTACTTC.

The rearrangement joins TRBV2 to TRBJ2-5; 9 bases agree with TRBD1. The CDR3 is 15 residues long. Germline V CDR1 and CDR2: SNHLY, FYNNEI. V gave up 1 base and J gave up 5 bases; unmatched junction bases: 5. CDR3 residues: CASSEVNRGRETQYF. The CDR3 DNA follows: TGTGCCAGCAGTGAAGTGAACAGGGGGCGGGAGACCCAGTACTTC.

The CDR3 loop is CASSIWQGDEKLFF. The CDR3 DNA sequence: TGTGCCAGTAGTATTTGGCAGGGAGATGAAAAACTGTTTTTT. This chain uses TRBV19 with TRBJ1-4; tentatively, D is TRBD1 (5 bases). This CDR3 comprises 14 residues. V lost 3 bases to trimming and J lost 6 bases, with 11 bases between them. In germline, CDR1 is LNHDA, CDR2 SQIVND (reference sequence).

CDR3 amino acids: CASSLRSVRSNTQYF. In DNA form, the CDR3 reads TGTGCCAGCAGTTTAAGAAGCGTACGGAGCAATACGCAGTATTTT. This sequence joins TRBV28 and TRBJ2-3; D not resolved. CDR1 and CDR2 from the germline V gene are MDHEN and SYDVKM. This CDR3 spans 15 amino acids. V was trimmed by 2 bases and J by 7 bases, leaving 16 bases between them.

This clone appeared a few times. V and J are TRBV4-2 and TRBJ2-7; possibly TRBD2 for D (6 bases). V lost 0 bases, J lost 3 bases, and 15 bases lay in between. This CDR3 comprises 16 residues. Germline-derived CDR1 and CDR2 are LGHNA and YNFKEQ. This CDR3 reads CASSQDVRGKNYEQYF. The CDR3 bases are TGTGCCAGCAGCCAAGATGTTCGCGGGAAGAACTACGAGCAGTACTTC.

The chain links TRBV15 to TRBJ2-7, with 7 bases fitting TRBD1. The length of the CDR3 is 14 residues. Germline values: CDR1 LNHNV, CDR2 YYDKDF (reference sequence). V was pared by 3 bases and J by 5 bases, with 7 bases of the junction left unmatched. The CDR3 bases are TGTGCCACCAGCAGCGTTGACAGGGTAAACGAGCAGTACTTC. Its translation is CATSSVDRVNEQYF.

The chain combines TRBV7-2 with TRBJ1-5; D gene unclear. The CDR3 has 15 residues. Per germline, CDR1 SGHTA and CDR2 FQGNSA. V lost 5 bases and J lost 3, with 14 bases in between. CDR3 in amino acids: CASSLVWATNQPQHF. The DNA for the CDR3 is TGTGCCAGCAGCCTGGTCTGGGCAACCAATCAGCCCCAGCATTTT.

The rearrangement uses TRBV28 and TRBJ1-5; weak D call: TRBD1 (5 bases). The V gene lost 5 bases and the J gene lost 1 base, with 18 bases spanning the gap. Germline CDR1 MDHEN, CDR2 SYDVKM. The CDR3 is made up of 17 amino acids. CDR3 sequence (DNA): TGTGCCAGCAGTCCTCCAGCCAGGGTTAGGAGCAATCAGCCCCAGCATTTT. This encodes CASSPPARVRSNQPQHF. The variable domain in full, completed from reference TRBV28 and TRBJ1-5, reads DVKVTQSSRYLVKRTGEKVFLECVQDMDHENMFWYRQDPGLGLRLIYFSYDVKMKEKGDIPEGYSVSREKKERFSLILESASTNQTSMYLCASSPPARVRSNQPQHFGDGTRLSIL.

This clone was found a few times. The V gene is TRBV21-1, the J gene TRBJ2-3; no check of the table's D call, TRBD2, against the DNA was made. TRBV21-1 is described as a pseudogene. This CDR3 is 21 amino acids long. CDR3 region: CASSKARQTSGRNLDTDTQYF. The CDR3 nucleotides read TGTGCCAGCAGCAAAGCTAGACAGACTAGCGGGAGGAATTTGGACACAGATACGCAGTATTTT.

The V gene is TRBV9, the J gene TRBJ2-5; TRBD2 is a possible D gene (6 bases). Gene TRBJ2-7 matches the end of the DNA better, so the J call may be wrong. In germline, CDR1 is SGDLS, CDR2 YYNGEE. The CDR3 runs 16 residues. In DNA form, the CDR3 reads TGTGCCAGCAGCGTAGATGGAGCGGCGGGGACCTACGAGCAGTACTTC. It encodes CASSVDGAAGTYEQYF.

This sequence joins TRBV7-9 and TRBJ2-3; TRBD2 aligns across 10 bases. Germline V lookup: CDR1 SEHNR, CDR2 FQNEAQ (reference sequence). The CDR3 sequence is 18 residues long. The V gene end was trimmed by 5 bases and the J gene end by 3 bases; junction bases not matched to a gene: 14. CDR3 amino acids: CASSRGVLAGGSTDTQYF. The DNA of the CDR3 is TGTGCCAGCAGCCGTGGGGTGTTAGCGGGAGGTTCGACAGATACGCAGTATTTT.

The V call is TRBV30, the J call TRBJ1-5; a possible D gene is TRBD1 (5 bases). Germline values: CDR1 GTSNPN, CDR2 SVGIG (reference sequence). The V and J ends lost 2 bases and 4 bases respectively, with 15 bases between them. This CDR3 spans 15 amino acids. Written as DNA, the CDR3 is TGTGCCTGGAGTTCTGGGACCAGCCTTAATCAGCCCCAGCATTTT. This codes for CAWSSGTSLNQPQHF.

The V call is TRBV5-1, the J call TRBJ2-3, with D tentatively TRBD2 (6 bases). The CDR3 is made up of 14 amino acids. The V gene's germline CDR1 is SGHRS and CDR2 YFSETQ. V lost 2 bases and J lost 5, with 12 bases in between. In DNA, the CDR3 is TGCGCCAGCAGCTTTCTTTCCGGGGGAGATACGCAGTATTTT. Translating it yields CASSFLSGGDTQYF.

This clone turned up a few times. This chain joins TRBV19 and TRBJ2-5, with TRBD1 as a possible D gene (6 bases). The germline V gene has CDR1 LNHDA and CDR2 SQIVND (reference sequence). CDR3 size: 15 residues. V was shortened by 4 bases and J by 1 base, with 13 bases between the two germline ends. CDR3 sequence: CASSTLQGSQETQYF. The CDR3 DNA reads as TGTGCCAGTAGTACCTTACAGGGCAGCCAAGAGACCCAGTACTTC.

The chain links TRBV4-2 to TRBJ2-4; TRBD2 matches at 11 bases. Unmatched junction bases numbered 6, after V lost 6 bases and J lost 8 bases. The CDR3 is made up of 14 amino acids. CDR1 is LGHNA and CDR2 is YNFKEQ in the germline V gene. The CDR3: CASRQTSGSYIQYF. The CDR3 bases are TGTGCCAGCAGACAAACTAGCGGGAGTTACATTCAGTACTTC.

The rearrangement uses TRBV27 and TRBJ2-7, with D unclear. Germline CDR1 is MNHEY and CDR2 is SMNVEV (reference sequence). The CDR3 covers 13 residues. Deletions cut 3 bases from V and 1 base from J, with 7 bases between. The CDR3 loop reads CASSFLGSYEQYF. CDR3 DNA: TGTGCCAGCAGTTTTTTGGGGTCCTACGAGCAGTACTTC.

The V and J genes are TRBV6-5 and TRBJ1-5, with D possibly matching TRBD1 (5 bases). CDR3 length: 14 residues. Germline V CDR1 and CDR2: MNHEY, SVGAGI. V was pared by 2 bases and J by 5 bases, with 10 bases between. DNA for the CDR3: TGTGCCAGCAGTTACCGGGGGAAAGATCAGCCCCAGCATTTT. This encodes CASSYRGKDQPQHF.

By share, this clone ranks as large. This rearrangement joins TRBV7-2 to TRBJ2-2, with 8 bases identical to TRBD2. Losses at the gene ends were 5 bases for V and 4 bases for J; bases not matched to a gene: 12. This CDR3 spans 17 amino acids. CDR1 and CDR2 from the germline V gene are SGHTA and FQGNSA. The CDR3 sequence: CASSPSGAGRGTGELFF. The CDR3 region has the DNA TGTGCCAGCAGCCCCTCGGGAGCCGGGAGGGGCACCGGGGAGCTGTTTTTT.

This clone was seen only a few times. The CDR3 is CASSQEFWGVQPQHF. The CDR3 DNA reads as TGCGCCAGCAGCCAAGAGTTTTGGGGTGTTCAGCCCCAGCATTTT. The gene calls are TRBV4-3 and TRBJ1-5, with D hard to call. The CDR3 loop spans 15 amino acids. Germline-derived CDR1 and CDR2 are LGHNA and YSLEER. The V and J ends lost 0 bases and 6 bases respectively, with 12 bases between them.

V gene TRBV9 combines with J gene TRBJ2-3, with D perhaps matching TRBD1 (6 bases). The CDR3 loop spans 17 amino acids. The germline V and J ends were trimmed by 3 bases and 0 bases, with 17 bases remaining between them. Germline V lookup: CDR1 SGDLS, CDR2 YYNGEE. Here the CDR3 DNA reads TGTGCCAGCAGCGCTTCGGACAGCGCGAGAAGCACAGATACGCAGTATTTT. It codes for CASSASDSARSTDTQYF.

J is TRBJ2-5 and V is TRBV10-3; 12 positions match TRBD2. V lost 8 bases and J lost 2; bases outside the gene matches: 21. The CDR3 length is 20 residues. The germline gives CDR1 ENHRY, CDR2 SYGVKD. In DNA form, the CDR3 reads TGTGCCATCGGAAGGGAGCGGGAGACTAGCGGGAGTTCGGGGCAAGAGACCCAGTACTTC. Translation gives CAIGRERETSGSSGQETQYF.

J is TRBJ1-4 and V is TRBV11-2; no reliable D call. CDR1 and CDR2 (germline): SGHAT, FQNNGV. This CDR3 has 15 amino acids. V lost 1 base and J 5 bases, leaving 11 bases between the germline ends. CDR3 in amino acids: CASSLGLGTNEKLFF. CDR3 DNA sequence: TGTGCCAGCAGCTTAGGGCTCGGAACCAATGAAAAACTGTTTTTT.

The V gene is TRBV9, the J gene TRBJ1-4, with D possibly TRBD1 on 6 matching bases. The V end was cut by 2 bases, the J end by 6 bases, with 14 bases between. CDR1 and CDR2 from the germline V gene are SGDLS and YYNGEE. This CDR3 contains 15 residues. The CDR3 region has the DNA TGTGCCAGCAGCGTGCAGGGGAGGATGGATGAAAAACTGTTTTTT. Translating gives CASSVQGRMDEKLFF.

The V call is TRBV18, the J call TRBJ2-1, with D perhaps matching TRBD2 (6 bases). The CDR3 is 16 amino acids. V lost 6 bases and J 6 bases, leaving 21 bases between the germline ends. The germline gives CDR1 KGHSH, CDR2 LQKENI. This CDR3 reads CASSETRGGGVNEQFF. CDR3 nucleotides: TGTGCCAGCTCCGAGACCCGAGGAGGAGGGGTCAATGAGCAGTTCTTC.

DNA of the CDR3: TGTGCCATCAAAAGAGCGGGAGGGCCAACAGATACGCAGTATTTT. Encoded protein: CAIKRAGGPTDTQYF. The V gene is TRBV10-3, the J gene TRBJ2-3, with 10 bases that match TRBD2. The J segment lost 3 bases and the V segment lost 7 bases, leaving 7 bases of the junction unmatched. This CDR3 is 15 amino acids long. Germline CDR1 ENHRY, CDR2 SYGVKD.

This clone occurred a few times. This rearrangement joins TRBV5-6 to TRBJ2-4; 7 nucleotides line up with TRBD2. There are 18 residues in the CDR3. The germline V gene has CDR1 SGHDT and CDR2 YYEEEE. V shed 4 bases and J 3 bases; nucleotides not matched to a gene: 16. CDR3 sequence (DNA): TGTGCCAGCAGCCCAAGCCCCCAGGGAGGGCAAGGCAAAAACATTCAGTACTTC. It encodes CASSPSPQGGQGKNIQYF.